This TCR beta chain was profiled in a study of T cells in Graves' hyperthyroidism and ophthalmopathy. With regard to this clonotype: Its antigen is unidentified. A much larger clone differs by one base, so this may be a read error.

RNA transcripts were the template for amplifying TCR beta CDR3 regions. The HTBI primer set served for first-round RT-PCR of the TCR CDR3. Each CDR3 protein is one row after TCRdb ran MiXCR on the multiplex PCR reads. The sample comprises about 210,000 distinct CDR3 sequences, more than 15% of which are singletons, and approximately 46% rests with the top ten. Newly diagnosed hyperthyroidism, duration under 2 months, in patients aged 18 to 65. The V gene's germline CDR1 is SGHTA and CDR2 FQGTGA. The CDR3 sequence is 13 residues long. Study-level points and caveats: Within blood appeared most thyroid clonotypes that had expanded above 0.001. It was a median around 6 months before onset that the model predicted ophthalmopathy.

V gene TRBV7-3 combines with J gene TRBJ2-1; the D is unclear. Material for sequencing was blood. This clonotype was obtained from a man aged 50 to 59 with Graves' hyperthyroidism. CDR3 sequence reads: CGSSLTGWEEQFF. The CDR3 DNA is TGTGGCAGCAGCTTAACCGGGTGGGAAGAGCAGTTCTTC.